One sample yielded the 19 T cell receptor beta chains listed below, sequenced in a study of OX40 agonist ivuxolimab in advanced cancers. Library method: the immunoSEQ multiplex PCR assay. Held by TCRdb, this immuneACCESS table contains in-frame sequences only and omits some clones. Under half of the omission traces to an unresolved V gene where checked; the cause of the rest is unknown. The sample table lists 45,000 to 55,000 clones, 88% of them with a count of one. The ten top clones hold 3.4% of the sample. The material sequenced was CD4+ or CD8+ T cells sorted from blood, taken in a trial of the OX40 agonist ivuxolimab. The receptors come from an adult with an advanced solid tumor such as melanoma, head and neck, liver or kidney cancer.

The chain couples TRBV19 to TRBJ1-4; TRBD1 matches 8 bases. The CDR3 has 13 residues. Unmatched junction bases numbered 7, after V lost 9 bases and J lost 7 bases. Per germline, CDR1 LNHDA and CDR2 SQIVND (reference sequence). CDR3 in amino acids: CASEQGGGEKLFF. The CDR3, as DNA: TGTGCCAGCGAACAGGGGGGGGGTGAAAAACTGTTTTTT.

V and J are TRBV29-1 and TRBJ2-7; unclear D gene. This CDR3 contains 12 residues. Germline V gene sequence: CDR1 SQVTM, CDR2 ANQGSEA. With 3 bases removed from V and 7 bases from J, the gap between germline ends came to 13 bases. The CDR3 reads CSVEDALGEQYF. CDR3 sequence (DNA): TGCAGCGTTGAGGACGCACTGGGGGAGCAGTACTTC.

The DNA for the CDR3 is TGTGCCATCAGTGAGTCTATCGGGGCCGGATTGAATGAGCAGTTCTTC. The encoded protein is CAISESIGAGLNEQFF. This rearrangement joins TRBV10-3 to TRBJ2-1; either TRBD1 or TRBD2 may fit D (5 bases each). CDR1 is ENHRY, CDR2 SYGVKD, per germline. The CDR3 length is 16 residues. V was cut by 0 bases and J by 7 bases, with 16 bases left in between.

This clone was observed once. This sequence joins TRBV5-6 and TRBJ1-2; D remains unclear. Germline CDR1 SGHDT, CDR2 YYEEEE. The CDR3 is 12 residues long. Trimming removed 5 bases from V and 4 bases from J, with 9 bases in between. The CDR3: CASSSEPYGYTF. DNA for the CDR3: TGTGCCAGCAGTTCAGAACCCTATGGCTACACCTTC.

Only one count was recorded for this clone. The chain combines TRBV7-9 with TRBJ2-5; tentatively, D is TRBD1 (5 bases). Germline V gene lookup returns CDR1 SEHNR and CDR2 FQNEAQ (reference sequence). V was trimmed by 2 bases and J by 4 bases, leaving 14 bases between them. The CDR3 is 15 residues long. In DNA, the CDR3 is TGTGCCAGCAGCTTACTTGGGCAGGGCGGAGAGACCCAGTACTTC. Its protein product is CASSLLGQGGETQYF.

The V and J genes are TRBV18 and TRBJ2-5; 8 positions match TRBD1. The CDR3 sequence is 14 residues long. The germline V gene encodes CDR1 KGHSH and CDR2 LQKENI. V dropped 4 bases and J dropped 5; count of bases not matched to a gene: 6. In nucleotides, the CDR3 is TGTGCCAGCTCACTGCAGGGGGCTTGGGAGACCCAGTACTTC. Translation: CASSLQGAWETQYF.

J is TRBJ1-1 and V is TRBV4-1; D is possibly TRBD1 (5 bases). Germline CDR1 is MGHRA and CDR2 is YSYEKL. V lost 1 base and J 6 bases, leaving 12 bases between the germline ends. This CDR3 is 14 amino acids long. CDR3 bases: TGCGCCAGCAGCCAAGGCCCCTTGACAGCTGAAGCTTTCTTT. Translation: CASSQGPLTAEAFF.

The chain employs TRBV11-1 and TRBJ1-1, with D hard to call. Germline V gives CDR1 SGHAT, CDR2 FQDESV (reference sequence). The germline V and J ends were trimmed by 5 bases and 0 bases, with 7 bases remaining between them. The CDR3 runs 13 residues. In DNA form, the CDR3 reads TGTGCCAGCAGCCGGGAGATGAACACTGAAGCTTTCTTT. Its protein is CASSREMNTEAFF.

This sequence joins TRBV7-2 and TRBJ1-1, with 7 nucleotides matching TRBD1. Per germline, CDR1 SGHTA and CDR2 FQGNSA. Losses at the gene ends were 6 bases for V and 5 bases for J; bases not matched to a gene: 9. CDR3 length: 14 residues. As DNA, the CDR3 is TGTGCCAGCAGAAAGACAGGGAGGGGTACTGAAGCTTTCTTT. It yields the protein CASRKTGRGTEAFF.

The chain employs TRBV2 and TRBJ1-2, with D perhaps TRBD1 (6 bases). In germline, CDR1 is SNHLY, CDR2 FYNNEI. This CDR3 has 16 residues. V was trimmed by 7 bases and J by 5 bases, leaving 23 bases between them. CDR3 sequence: CASTEQGGGSVYGYTF. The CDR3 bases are TGTGCCAGCACCGAGCAAGGAGGGGGTAGCGTTTATGGCTACACCTTC.

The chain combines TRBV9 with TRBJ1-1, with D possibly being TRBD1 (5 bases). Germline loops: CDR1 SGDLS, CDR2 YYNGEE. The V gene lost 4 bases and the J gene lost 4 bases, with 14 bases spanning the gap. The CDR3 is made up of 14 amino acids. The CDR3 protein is CASSPSGGGTEAFF. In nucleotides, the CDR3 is TGTGCCAGCAGCCCTAGCGGGGGGGGCACTGAAGCTTTCTTT.

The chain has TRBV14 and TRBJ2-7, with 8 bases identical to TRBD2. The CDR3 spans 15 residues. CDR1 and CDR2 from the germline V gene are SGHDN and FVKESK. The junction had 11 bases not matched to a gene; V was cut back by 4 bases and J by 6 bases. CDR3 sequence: CASSPGGPGASEQYF. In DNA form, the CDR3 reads TGTGCCAGCAGCCCGGGGGGGCCGGGGGCTTCCGAGCAGTACTTC.

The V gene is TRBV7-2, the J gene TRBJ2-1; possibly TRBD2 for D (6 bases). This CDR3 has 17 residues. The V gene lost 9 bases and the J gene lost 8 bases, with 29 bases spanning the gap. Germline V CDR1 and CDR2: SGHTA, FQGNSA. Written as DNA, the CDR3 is TGTGCCAGTCCGGAGGGACTGCTCCTAAATCCAGTCGATGAGCAGTTCTTC. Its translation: CASPEGLLLNPVDEQFF.

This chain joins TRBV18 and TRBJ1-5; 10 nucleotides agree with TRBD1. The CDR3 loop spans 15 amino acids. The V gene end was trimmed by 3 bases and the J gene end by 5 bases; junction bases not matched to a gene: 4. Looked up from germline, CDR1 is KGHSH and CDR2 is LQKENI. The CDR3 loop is CASSPTGTGDQPQHF. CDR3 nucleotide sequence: TGTGCCAGCTCACCTACCGGGACAGGGGATCAGCCCCAGCATTTT.

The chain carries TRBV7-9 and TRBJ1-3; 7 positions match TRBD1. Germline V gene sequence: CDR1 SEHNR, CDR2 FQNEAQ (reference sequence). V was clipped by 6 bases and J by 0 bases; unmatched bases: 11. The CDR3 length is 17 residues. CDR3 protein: CASRSFPGTVSGNTIYF. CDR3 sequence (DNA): TGTGCCAGCAGGTCATTCCCCGGGACAGTCTCTGGAAACACCATATATTTT.

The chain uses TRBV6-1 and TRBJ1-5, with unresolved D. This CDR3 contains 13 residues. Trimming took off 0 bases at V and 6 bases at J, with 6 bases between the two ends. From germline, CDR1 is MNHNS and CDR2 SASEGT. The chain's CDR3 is CASSEALLQPQHF. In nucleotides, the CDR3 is TGTGCCAGCAGTGAAGCGCTTCTTCAGCCCCAGCATTTT.

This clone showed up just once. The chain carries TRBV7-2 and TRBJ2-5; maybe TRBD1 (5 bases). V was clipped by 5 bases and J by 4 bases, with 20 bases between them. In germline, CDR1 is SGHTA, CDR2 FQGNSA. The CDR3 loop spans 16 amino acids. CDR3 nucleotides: TGTGCCAGCAGCCGGACCCTGGGCAGGGCAAGAGAGACCCAGTACTTC. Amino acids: CASSRTLGRARETQYF.

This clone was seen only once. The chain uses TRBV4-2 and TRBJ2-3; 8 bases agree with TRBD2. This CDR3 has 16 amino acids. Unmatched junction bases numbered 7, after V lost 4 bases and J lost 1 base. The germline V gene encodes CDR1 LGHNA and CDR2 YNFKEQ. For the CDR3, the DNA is TGTGCCAGCAGCCCCCAGGGAGCGGGGGGCACAGATACGCAGTATTTT. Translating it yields CASSPQGAGGTDTQYF.

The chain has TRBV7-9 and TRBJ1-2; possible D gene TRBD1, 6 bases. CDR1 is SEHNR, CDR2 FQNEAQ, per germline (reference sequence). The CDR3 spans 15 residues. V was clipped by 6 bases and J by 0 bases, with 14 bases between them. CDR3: CASSTTGSSNYGYTF. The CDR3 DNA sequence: TGTGCCAGCAGTACAACAGGGTCCTCTAACTATGGCTACACCTTC.